These 20 T cell receptor beta chains were all obtained from the same sample, sequenced in a study of post-analysis software for immune sequencing data. The antigens for these receptors are not known. Study outcomes and limitations: Included in a set of roughly five TRBV segments more frequent in patients than controls were TRBV5-6, TRBV5-1 and TRBV20-1.

Unique-molecular-identifier-tagged TCR beta cDNA libraries were used. TCRdb analysed the PCR reads with MiXCR anew, one entry per CDR3 protein. This repertoire shows roughly 580,000 distinct CDR3 sequences, 44% found once; its top ten account for about 1.8%. Source material: blood. These receptors originate from a girl aged 5-17 years with multiple sclerosis.

The gene calls are TRBV29-1 and TRBJ1-1; no clear D. This CDR3 spans 14 amino acids. Germline-derived CDR1 and CDR2 are SQVTM and ANQGSEA. The V gene lost 1 base and the J gene lost 1 base, with 10 bases spanning the gap. This CDR3 reads CSVEGFSENTEAFF. CDR3 sequence (DNA): TGCAGCGTTGAAGGGTTTTCAGAGAACACTGAAGCTTTCTTT. Full variable domain (rest looked up from reference TRBV29-1 and TRBJ1-1): SAVISQKPSRDICQRGTSLTIQCQVDSQVTMMFWYRQQPGQSLTLIATANQGSEATYESGFVIDKFPISRPNLTFSTLTVSNMSPEDSSIYLCSVEGFSENTEAFFGQGTRLTVV.

The rearrangement links TRBV12-3 or TRBV12-4 to TRBJ2-7, with TRBD1 matching 7 bases. This CDR3 comprises 15 residues. Trimming at V came to 6 bases and at J to 1 base, leaving 9 bases not matched to a gene. The DNA for the CDR3 is TGTGCCAGCAGGCTAGGAGGACAGGCTTCCTACGAGCAGTACTTC. Encoded protein: CASRLGGQASYEQYF.

The rearrangement links TRBV6-1 to TRBJ1-4; D ambiguous. The CDR3 spans 13 residues. The ends were cut back, 4 bases at V and 8 bases at J, with 11 bases in the middle. From germline, CDR1 is MNHNS and CDR2 SASEGT. The CDR3 protein is CASSAREREKLFF. DNA for the CDR3: TGTGCCAGCAGTGCTAGGGAACGCGAAAAACTGTTTTTT.

The chain uses TRBV3-1 and TRBJ2-1; D may match TRBD1 or TRBD2 (5 bases each). The germline V gene encodes CDR1 LGHDT and CDR2 YNNKEL (reference sequence). The CDR3 sequence is 18 residues long. Trimming took 3 bases from V and 6 from J, leaving 24 bases between them. The CDR3 bases are TGTGCCAGCAGCCATCGGGGCGTGGGGACGAGAATTGGCAATGAGCAGTTCTTC. Encoded protein: CASSHRGVGTRIGNEQFF.

The gene calls are TRBV5-1 and TRBJ2-1; D is possibly TRBD1 (6 bases). CDR1 is SGHRS and CDR2 is YFSETQ in the germline V gene. V was clipped by 3 bases and J by 10 bases, with 17 bases between them. The CDR3 consists of 14 residues. The CDR3 loop reads CASSSDSASYEQFF. The CDR3 DNA reads as TGCGCCAGCAGCTCGGACAGCGCTTCCTACGAGCAGTTCTTC.

This rearrangement joins TRBV20-1 to TRBJ1-2; 7 positions match TRBD1. V lost 7 bases, J lost 2 bases, and 4 bases stayed unmatched. CDR1 and CDR2 (germline): DFQATT, SNEGSKA (reference sequence). This CDR3 is built from 12 residues. CDR3 coding DNA: TGCAGTGTTCGGGACAGAAACTATGGCTACACCTTC. This codes for CSVRDRNYGYTF.

This clonotype came up a few times. This sequence joins TRBV5-1 and TRBJ1-5, with D hard to call. V lost 4 bases to trimming and J lost 5 bases, with 10 bases between them. Germline CDR1 and CDR2: SGHRS and YFSETQ. The CDR3 spans 13 residues. The CDR3 nucleotides read TGCGCCAGCAGCGATACACCGGATCAGCCCCAGCATTTT. Translated: CASSDTPDQPQHF.

The V gene is TRBV10-3, the J gene TRBJ2-1; TRBD1 is a possible D gene (6 bases). Germline CDR1 ENHRY, CDR2 SYGVKD. Trimming shortened V by 3 bases and J by 5 bases, and 11 bases separated the two germline ends. This CDR3 is built from 14 residues. CDR3 in amino acids: CAISELQGDNEQFF. DNA for the CDR3: TGTGCCATCAGTGAACTACAGGGTGACAATGAGCAGTTCTTC.

The V call is TRBV12-3 or TRBV12-4, the J call TRBJ2-1; tentative D call: TRBD1 (6 bases). This CDR3 contains 12 residues. This CDR3 is CTITLGADEQFF. The CDR3 coding sequence is TGTACCATCACTTTGGGGGCGGATGAGCAGTTCTTC.

The J gene is TRBJ2-7, the V gene TRBV7-2, with a weak D call TRBD1 (6 bases). Looked up from germline, CDR1 is SGHTA and CDR2 is FQGNSA. The CDR3 totals 15 residues. Trimming removed 5 bases from V and 0 bases from J, with 14 bases in between. The CDR3 DNA follows: TGTGCCAGCAGCGTTTACCGGGACACCTCCTACGAGCAGTACTTC. This encodes CASSVYRDTSYEQYF.

The rearrangement joins TRBV5-1 to TRBJ2-3; weak D call: TRBD1 (6 bases). CDR1 SGHRS and CDR2 YFSETQ come from the germline V gene. The CDR3 is made up of 14 amino acids. Trimming stripped 10 bases from V and 0 bases from J, with 15 bases between. CDR3: CARTDSASTDTQYF. The CDR3 bases are TGCGCCCGCACGGACAGCGCTAGCACAGATACGCAGTATTTT.

This rearrangement joins TRBV5-1 to TRBJ2-1; 9 nucleotides match TRBD2. In germline, CDR1 is SGHRS, CDR2 YFSETQ. This CDR3 has 16 residues. V lost 1 base, J lost 4 bases, and 6 bases stayed unmatched. Written as DNA, the CDR3 is TGCGCCAGCAGCTTGACTCCTAGCGGGGCTTACAATGAGCAGTTCTTC. The encoded protein is CASSLTPSGAYNEQFF.

This chain joins TRBV12-3 or TRBV12-4 and TRBJ1-5; 8 bases match TRBD1. With 5 bases clipped from V and 6 bases from J, the junction kept 6 bases outside the gene matches. CDR3 length: 14 amino acids. DNA for the CDR3: TGTGCCAGCAGTACACAGGGGGGTTGTCAGCCCCAGCATTTT. This sequence encodes CASSTQGGCQPQHF.

V usage is TRBV12-3 or TRBV12-4 and J usage is TRBJ1-2, with 7 bases matching TRBD1. V trimming: 5 bases; J trimming: 0 bases; junction bases outside the gene matches: 9. CDR3 length equals 16 residues. CDR3 DNA sequence: TGTGCCAGCAGTCCGGGACAGCCCCTAGCTAACTATGGCTACACCTTC. Translating it yields CASSPGQPLANYGYTF.

The rearrangement uses TRBV24-1 and TRBJ1-1; D ambiguous. Per the germline V gene, CDR1 is KGHDR and CDR2 is SFDVKD. The V end was cut by 6 bases, the J end by 1 base, with 8 bases between. This CDR3 is built from 13 residues. The CDR3 sequence is CATSRGPNTEAFF. In DNA form, the CDR3 reads TGTGCCACCAGTCGGGGTCCGAACACTGAAGCTTTCTTT.

This clonotype was recorded once. This rearrangement joins TRBV7-6 to TRBJ1-1; the D gene is possibly TRBD1 (5 bases). The CDR3 totals 14 residues. Trimming took off 5 bases at V and 4 bases at J, with 14 bases between the two ends. Germline assignment: CDR1 SGHVS and CDR2 FNYEAQ. CDR3 loop: CASSAGVGGTEAFF. The CDR3 DNA is TGTGCCAGCAGCGCCGGGGTGGGGGGCACTGAAGCTTTCTTT.

This chain joins TRBV5-6 and TRBJ2-7, with 12 bases fitting TRBD1. The germline V gene has CDR1 SGHDT and CDR2 YYEEEE. Unmatched junction bases numbered 8, after V lost 4 bases and J lost 3 bases. The CDR3 runs to 16 residues. The CDR3 sequence: CASSGPGQGAHYEQYF. In DNA form, the CDR3 reads TGTGCCAGCAGCGGTCCGGGACAGGGGGCCCACTACGAGCAGTACTTC.

This chain links TRBV5-1 with TRBJ2-4; 9 bases map to TRBD1. V trimming: 1 base; J trimming: 13 bases; junction bases outside the gene matches: 18. Germline CDR1 is SGHRS and CDR2 is YFSETQ. The CDR3 runs to 17 residues. In nucleotides, the CDR3 is TGCGCCAGCAGCTTGAACCCGATGGGACAGGGCCTCGCTGCGCAGTACTTC. Its protein product is CASSLNPMGQGLAAQYF.

The V call is TRBV7-2, the J call TRBJ1-3; unclear D gene. The CDR3 extends over 12 amino acids. Germline lookup yields CDR1 SGHTA and CDR2 FQGNSA. V lost 5 bases and J lost 7, with 9 bases in between. CDR3: CASSPQMNTIYF. Here the CDR3 DNA reads TGTGCCAGCAGCCCTCAGATGAACACCATATATTTT.

The rearrangement uses TRBV27 and TRBJ1-5; maybe TRBD1 (6 bases). This CDR3 has 18 amino acids. The V end lost 7 bases, the J end lost 5 bases, and 27 bases lay between the germline ends. Germline assignment: CDR1 MNHEY and CDR2 SMNVEV (reference sequence). CDR3: CASKESWQGQYRDQPQHF. In DNA, the CDR3 is TGTGCCAGCAAAGAATCTTGGCAGGGGCAGTATCGAGATCAGCCCCAGCATTTT.